This TCR beta chain was sequenced during a study of CD8+ T cells in alopecia areata. Study at large: For 6 to 18 months, tofacitinib was taken, and 6 months off drug followed. Study conclusions and caveats: Scalp data also include sequences from resident alphabeta T cells of normal skin.

T lymphocytes (CD4+ and CD8+) were sorted from PBMCs. With regard to this clone: As yet, its antigen is unknown.

Extracted RNA was reverse transcribed into cDNA, the sequencing template. Sequenced by immunoSEQ multiplex PCR; TCRdb stores in-frame clones only, minus some. This table holds 150,000 or so clones, around 47% found once. Specimen: CD4+ T cells sorted from blood. This TCR came from a human donor with alopecia areata.

For the CDR3, the DNA is TGTGCCACCACGCCGTTAGGGCCGAACCAGCCCCAGCATTTT. Translated, it gives CATTPLGPNQPQHF. The chain has TRBV6-6 and TRBJ1-5; no definite D call. Germline lookup yields CDR1 MNHNY and CDR2 SVGAGI (reference sequence). CDR3 size: 14 residues. V was pared by 10 bases and J by 7 bases, with 20 bases between.